Below are 32 T cell receptor beta chains sequenced from a single sample in a study of shared clonotypes between healthy human individuals. It was CD45RO-negative cells, positively selected for CCR7, that made up naive CD8 cells, with terminally differentiated effector memory CD45RA+ cells excluded. Clones were read by immunoSEQ multiplex PCR, and TCRdb kept only the in-frame ones, dropping some. The sample records about 2.2 million clones, 93% being singletons. What was sequenced was naive CD8+ T cells from PBMCs. The origin of the receptors is a man between 18 and 35 years old in good health. Some clones in this sample may be carry-over from other donors' samples.

The chain links TRBV19 to TRBJ2-1, with 11 bases lining up with TRBD2. This CDR3 is 15 amino acids long. Germline-derived CDR1 and CDR2 are LNHDA and SQIVND (reference sequence). V gave up 6 bases and J gave up 9 bases; unmatched junction bases: 10. CDR3 protein: CASSSRLAGGTEQFF. The CDR3 nucleotides read TGTGCCAGTAGCTCTCGGCTAGCGGGAGGTACTGAGCAGTTCTTC.

The rearrangement uses TRBV6-5 and TRBJ2-7; D is uncertain. The CDR3 has 13 amino acids. In germline, CDR1 is MNHEY, CDR2 SVGAGI. V lost 0 bases and J 2 bases, leaving 5 bases between the germline ends. The CDR3 DNA reads as TGTGCCAGCAGTTACTCTTTCGCCTACGAGCAGTACTTC. This gives the protein CASSYSFAYEQYF.

This chain's CDR3 is CVEALWLGNIDNEQFF. CDR3 bases: TGTGTTGAAGCGTTATGGCTGGGGAATATCGACAATGAGCAGTTCTTC. The chain recombines TRBV21-1 with TRBJ2-1. TRBV21-1 is a known pseudogene. This CDR3 is built from 16 residues.

The genes are TRBV5-4 and TRBJ2-1, with 14 bases that match TRBD2. The CDR3 covers 15 residues. From germline, CDR1 is SGHNT and CDR2 YYREEE (reference sequence). J lost 10 bases, V lost 7 bases, and 10 bases had no gene match. CDR3 DNA sequence: TGTGCCAGCTCAGACTCGGGACTAGCGGGAGACGAGCAGTTCTTC. It translates to CASSDSGLAGDEQFF.

V is TRBV27 and J is TRBJ1-2, with D possibly matching TRBD1 (6 bases). CDR3 length equals 17 residues. Germline V gene sequence: CDR1 MNHEY, CDR2 SMNVEV (reference sequence). V was cut by 5 bases and J by 2 bases, with 21 bases left in between. CDR3: CASSPTSAGEDNYGYTF. In DNA, the CDR3 is TGTGCCAGCAGTCCAACCTCGGCAGGGGAGGACAACTATGGCTACACCTTC.

This clone showed up just once. The gene calls are TRBV5-8 and TRBJ2-7; 9 nucleotides agree with TRBD1. Germline CDR1 reads SGHTS; CDR2 reads YDEGEE. This CDR3 region has 13 residues. V lost 3 bases and J lost 3; bases outside the gene matches: 1. The CDR3 sequence is CASSSGQGYEQYF. The CDR3 DNA reads as TGTGCCAGCAGCTCGGGACAGGGCTACGAGCAGTACTTC.

For this clone: Additional DNA sequences in this sample encode the identical CDR3. The chain joins TRBV9 to TRBJ2-7, with 7 bases that match TRBD2. There are 13 residues in the CDR3. After removal of 0 bases from V and 5 bases from J, the junction contained 2 bases not matched to a gene. The V gene's germline CDR1 is SGDLS and CDR2 YYNGEE. The CDR3 bases are TGTGCCAGCAGCGTAGGGCTAGCGGACGAGCAGTACTTC. It encodes CASSVGLADEQYF.

This sequence joins TRBV7-9 and TRBJ2-5, with 9 positions matching TRBD2. Trimming cost V 3 bases and J 1 base; bases outside gene matches: 9. Looked up from germline, CDR1 is SEHNR and CDR2 is FQNEAQ (reference sequence). CDR3 size: 17 residues. The CDR3 nucleotides are TGTGCCAGCAGCTTTCCTAGTAGCGGGGGTAGCCAAGAGACCCAGTACTTC. This codes for CASSFPSSGGSQETQYF.

CDR3 region: CASSTRLGQSVEQFF. The DNA for the CDR3 is TGTGCCAGCAGCACACGCCTTGGACAGTCGGTCGAGCAGTTCTTC. V is TRBV9 and J is TRBJ2-1; TRBD1 might be the D (6 bases). V shed 4 bases and J shed 10 bases, with 21 bases lying between them. This CDR3 spans 15 amino acids. In germline, CDR1 is SGDLS, CDR2 YYNGEE.

V is TRBV19 and J is TRBJ1-3, with a possible D match to TRBD1 (5 bases). This CDR3 comprises 16 residues. Germline CDR1 LNHDA, CDR2 SQIVND (reference sequence). Trimming stripped 2 bases from V and 2 bases from J, with 13 bases between. CDR3 nucleotides: TGTGCCAGTAGTATACGACCCGACAGTACTGGAAACACCATATATTTT. Its translation is CASSIRPDSTGNTIYF.

The rearrangement links TRBV18 to TRBJ2-7; D is uncertain. From germline, CDR1 is KGHSH and CDR2 LQKENI. V was pared by 0 bases and J by 6 bases, with 6 bases between. The CDR3 is made up of 12 amino acids. CDR3 protein: CASSPPSGEQYF. DNA for the CDR3: TGTGCCAGCTCACCACCCTCGGGCGAGCAGTACTTC.

The DNA for the CDR3 is TGCGCCAGCAGCTCGGGTCCCTCCCAACCCTTTAGCTCCTACGAGCAGTACTTC. Its translation is CASSSGPSQPFSSYEQYF. The rearrangement links TRBV5-1 to TRBJ2-7; D remains unclear. The CDR3 extends over 18 amino acids. V lost 3 bases and J 0 bases, leaving 22 bases between the germline ends. Germline CDR1 reads SGHRS; CDR2 reads YFSETQ.

The V and J genes are TRBV10-3 and TRBJ2-5; 11 bases are shared with TRBD2. Germline V gives CDR1 ENHRY, CDR2 SYGVKD. V shed 4 bases and J 5 bases; nucleotides not matched to a gene: 9. There are 16 residues in the CDR3. The CDR3 loop reads CAISGGSGRAGETQYF. DNA for the CDR3: TGTGCCATCAGTGGCGGTAGCGGGAGGGCCGGGGAGACCCAGTACTTC.

The chain recombines TRBV5-1 with TRBJ2-3, with D possibly TRBD1 on 6 matching bases. V dropped 7 bases and J dropped 0 bases, with 12 bases sitting between them. The germline V gene has CDR1 SGHRS and CDR2 YFSETQ. The CDR3 runs 14 residues. The DNA for the CDR3 is TGCGCCAGCGGGATAACAGGGAGCACAGATACGCAGTATTTT. It translates to CASGITGSTDTQYF.

This chain connects TRBV7-9 to TRBJ2-7; 8 positions match TRBD1. Unmatched junction bases numbered 9, after V lost 5 bases and J lost 6 bases. The CDR3 spans 14 residues. Germline CDR1 reads SEHNR; CDR2 reads FQNEAQ (reference sequence). The CDR3 loop reads CASSPDRGPREQYF. CDR3 nucleotide sequence: TGTGCCAGCAGCCCCGACAGGGGCCCCCGCGAGCAGTACTTC.

The rearrangement links TRBV28 to TRBJ2-1; TRBD2 is a possible D gene (5 bases). Trimming removed 5 bases at V and 3 bases at J, with 11 bases between. The CDR3 has 14 residues. Germline V lookup: CDR1 MDHEN, CDR2 SYDVKM. The CDR3, as DNA: TGTGCCAGCAGTCTCGAGACTAACTACAATGAGCAGTTCTTC. Protein: CASSLETNYNEQFF.

This clone was counted many times. The genes are TRBV5-4 and TRBJ2-1; 9 nucleotides align to TRBD2. J was trimmed by 4 bases and V by 0 bases; bases with no gene match: 8. The CDR3 extends over 17 amino acids. Germline-derived CDR1 and CDR2 are SGHNT and YYREEE (reference sequence). CDR3 sequence reads: CASSLGASGARYNEQFF. In DNA form, the CDR3 reads TGTGCCAGCAGCTTGGGGGCTAGCGGGGCGAGGTACAATGAGCAGTTCTTC.

In nucleotides, the CDR3 is TGTGCCAGCAGACCTACGACAGGGAATAATCAGCCCCAGCATTTT. It yields the protein CASRPTTGNNQPQHF. The gene calls are TRBV6-5 and TRBJ1-5; 7 nucleotides match TRBD1. V shed 6 bases, J shed 4 bases, and the junction held 9 bases outside the gene matches. This CDR3 is built from 15 residues. Germline V gives CDR1 MNHEY, CDR2 SVGAGI.

The chain is built from TRBV29-1 and TRBJ1-2, with no clear D. The CDR3 has 15 amino acids. V was trimmed by 1 base and J by 3 bases, leaving 15 bases between them. The germline V gene encodes CDR1 SQVTM and CDR2 ANQGSEA. The CDR3 region has the DNA TGCAGCGTTGAAGCCACCGGTTCCCGGGACTATGGCTACACCTTC. Protein sequence: CSVEATGSRDYGYTF.

V gene TRBV4-2 combines with J gene TRBJ2-7, with 8 bases aligning to TRBD2. The CDR3 loop spans 15 amino acids. V lost 2 bases, J lost 2 bases, and 5 bases stayed unmatched. Per germline, CDR1 LGHNA and CDR2 YNFKEQ. The CDR3 nucleotides read TGTGCCAGCAGCCAAACGAGCGGGAGCACCTACGAGCAGTACTTC. It encodes CASSQTSGSTYEQYF.

The rearrangement joins TRBV18 to TRBJ2-7; 8 nucleotides agree with TRBD2. V was clipped by 3 bases and J by 2 bases; unmatched bases: 12. The CDR3 contains 17 residues. Looked up from germline, CDR1 is KGHSH and CDR2 is LQKENI. The CDR3 region has the DNA TGTGCCAGCTCACCGCTCCCGGGGACTAGGTCTGCCTACGAGCAGTACTTC. Its translation: CASSPLPGTRSAYEQYF.

The chain joins TRBV7-9 to TRBJ2-7; no reliable D call. Trimming pared 3 bases from V and 6 bases from J, leaving 12 bases between. Germline CDR1 reads SEHNR; CDR2 reads FQNEAQ (reference sequence). The CDR3 has 13 amino acids. The CDR3 DNA is TGTGCCAGCAGCTTGGCGTGGTCTGGCGAGCAGTACTTC. Encoded protein: CASSLAWSGEQYF. The full variable domain, its missing parts supplied by reference TRBV7-9 and TRBJ2-7, is DTGVSQNPRHKITKRGQNVTFRCDPISEHNRLYWYRQTLGQGPEFLTYFQNEAQLEKSRLLSDRFSAERPKGSFSTLEIQRTEQGDSAMYLCASSLAWSGEQYFGPGTRLTVT.

This clone was seen more than once but under ten times. Distinct nucleotide sequences in the sample also encode this CDR3. The V call is TRBV27, the J call TRBJ1-5; 10 bases are a match to TRBD1. J was trimmed by 4 bases and V by 5 bases; bases with no gene match: 2. The CDR3 consists of 14 residues. Germline CDR1 and CDR2: MNHEY and SMNVEV (reference sequence). The CDR3 loop is CASSADRGNQPQHF. The CDR3 DNA is TGTGCCAGCAGTGCGGACAGGGGGAATCAGCCCCAGCATTTT.

The rearrangement uses TRBV28 and TRBJ2-1, with 12 bases fitting TRBD2. The CDR3 contains 16 residues. Germline-derived CDR1 and CDR2 are MDHEN and SYDVKM. After removal of 4 bases from V and 4 bases from J, the junction contained 5 bases not matched to a gene. CDR3 DNA sequence: TGTGCCAGCAGTTACGGCCTAGCGGGAGGGTACAATGAGCAGTTCTTC. Its translation is CASSYGLAGGYNEQFF.

The chain uses TRBV2 and TRBJ1-5; 11 nucleotides agree with TRBD1. The V gene's germline CDR1 is SNHLY and CDR2 FYNNEI. Trimming took 7 bases from V and 4 from J; bases not matched to a gene: 6. This CDR3 contains 15 residues. In nucleotides, the CDR3 is TGTGCCAGCACTACCGGGACAGGGGGTAATCAGCCCCAGCATTTT. Protein sequence: CASTTGTGGNQPQHF.

This rearrangement joins TRBV7-8 to TRBJ1-2, with D tentatively TRBD1 (5 bases). The V end was cut by 5 bases, the J end by 8 bases, with 21 bases between. In germline, CDR1 is SGHVS, CDR2 FQNEAQ. The CDR3 totals 15 residues. The CDR3 loop is CASSIGPGTGEGYTF. The CDR3 coding sequence is TGTGCCAGCAGCATTGGTCCGGGGACCGGCGAAGGCTACACCTTC.

On this clone: The sample has other DNA sequences that encode this CDR3 too. This chain links TRBV28 with TRBJ1-4, with D hard to call. V lost 0 bases and J 7 bases, leaving 3 bases between the germline ends. The CDR3 extends over 12 amino acids. Germline CDR1 reads MDHEN; CDR2 reads SYDVKM. CDR3 sequence: CASSLWSEKLFF. The CDR3 region has the DNA TGTGCCAGCAGTTTATGGAGTGAAAAACTGTTTTTT.

In nucleotides, the CDR3 is TGTGCCAGCATTAAAAGACAGGGGACCTACGAGCAGTACTTC. This encodes CASIKRQGTYEQYF. The chain recombines TRBV6-1 with TRBJ2-7; 8 bases agree with TRBD1. V trimming: 7 bases; J trimming: 2 bases; junction bases outside the gene matches: 7. The CDR3 consists of 14 residues. The germline V gene encodes CDR1 MNHNS and CDR2 SASEGT.

On this clone itself: Distinct nucleotide sequences in the sample also encode this CDR3. The V call is TRBV7-3, the J call TRBJ1-1, with unresolved D. The CDR3 length is 13 residues. Germline loops: CDR1 SGHTA, CDR2 FQGTGA. V lost 5 bases to trimming and J lost 1 base, with 8 bases between them. Written as DNA, the CDR3 is TGTGCCAGCAGCCCAGGAGGGAACACTGAAGCTTTCTTT. The encoded protein is CASSPGGNTEAFF.

The J gene is TRBJ2-7, the V gene TRBV7-2; D is unresolved. The CDR3 runs 12 residues. In germline, CDR1 is SGHTA, CDR2 FQGNSA. The germline V and J ends were trimmed by 5 bases and 3 bases, with 8 bases remaining between them. This CDR3 is CASSEDHYEQYF. DNA of the CDR3: TGTGCCAGCAGCGAGGACCACTACGAGCAGTACTTC.

The gene calls are TRBV11-3 and TRBJ2-1; 7 nucleotides agree with TRBD2. CDR3 length equals 17 residues. V lost 2 bases and J lost 0; bases outside the gene matches: 7. CDR1 SGHNT and CDR2 YENEEA come from the germline V gene. The CDR3 sequence: CASSLKWRESSYNEQFF. CDR3 DNA: TGTGCCAGCAGCTTAAAGTGGCGGGAGAGCTCCTACAATGAGCAGTTCTTC. Full variable domain (remainder filled in from reference TRBV11-3 and TRBJ2-1): EAGVVQSPRYKIIEKKQPVAFWCNPISGHNTLYWYLQNLGQGPELLIRYENEEAVDDSQLPKDRFSAERLKGVDSTLKIQPAELGDSAVYLCASSLKWRESSYNEQFFGPGTRLTVL.

V is TRBV7-2 and J is TRBJ1-1; D is ambiguous. This CDR3 has 14 residues. V was trimmed by 3 bases and J by 0 bases, leaving 8 bases between them. CDR1 and CDR2 from the germline V gene are SGHTA and FQGNSA. CDR3 in DNA: TGTGCCAGCAGCTTCTTAATGATGAACACTGAAGCTTTCTTT. The encoded protein is CASSFLMMNTEAFF.